The 7 T cell receptor beta chains below come from one sample, sequenced in a study of T-cell reconstitution after alpha-beta-depleted transplantation in children. Molecular barcoding with unique molecular identifiers was used for the TCRbeta library. TCRdb reprocessed the PCR reads with MiXCR, giving one entry per CDR3 protein. The sample has approximately 350,000 distinct CDR3 sequences; 15% to 20% are singletons. Material: PBMCs, mostly from graft donor cells, obtained 360 days after TCRalphabeta/CD19-depleted stem cell transplant. Receptors were obtained from a male patient aged 2-10 years who had a stem cell transplant for acute lymphoblastic leukemia, so the T cells may come from the graft donor.

This clonotype was seen ten or more times. V is TRBV10-3 and J is TRBJ2-1; D unresolved. The V end lost 3 bases, the J end lost 10 bases, and 16 bases lay between the germline ends. The CDR3 covers 14 residues. Per the germline V gene, CDR1 is ENHRY and CDR2 is SYGVKD. The CDR3 protein is CAISEGLDRNEQFF. The CDR3 DNA is TGTGCCATCAGTGAAGGGTTAGATCGGAACGAGCAGTTCTTC.

This CDR3 is CATSRPPGTEKNIQYF. The CDR3 DNA reads as TGTGCCACCAGCAGACCCCCCGGGACAGAGAAAAACATTCAGTACTTC. The rearrangement links TRBV15 to TRBJ2-4, with 7 positions matching TRBD1. Germline assignment: CDR1 LNHNV and CDR2 YYDKDF (reference sequence). CDR3 size: 16 residues. Trimming at V came to 2 bases and at J to 4 bases, leaving 8 bases not matched to a gene.

The chain carries TRBV6-5 and TRBJ1-5; 7 bases match TRBD1. CDR1 and CDR2 (germline): MNHEY, SVGAGI. Trimming at V came to 8 bases and at J to 2 bases, leaving 6 bases not matched to a gene. The CDR3 spans 14 residues. CDR3 sequence: CASRQGRGNQPQHF. DNA for the CDR3: TGTGCCAGCCGACAGGGTAGAGGCAATCAGCCCCAGCATTTT.

This clonotype was recorded once. This rearrangement joins TRBV7-3 to TRBJ2-2; 10 nucleotides agree with TRBD2. Germline values: CDR1 SGHTA, CDR2 FQGTGA. V was clipped by 5 bases and J by 0 bases; unmatched bases: 9. The CDR3 is 18 amino acids. This chain's CDR3 is CASSRHPGTSANTGELFF. The CDR3 bases are TGTGCCAGCAGCCGACACCCCGGGACTAGCGCGAACACCGGGGAGCTGTTTTTT.

This clonotype was counted a few times. The rearrangement uses TRBV21-1 and TRBJ1-5. TRBV21-1 is described as a pseudogene. The CDR3 has 15 residues. The CDR3 DNA reads TGTGCCACCACCAAAGGGAGGGTAAGAATTCAGCCCCAGCATTTT. Translated: CATTKGRVRIQPQHF.

This clonotype was observed many times. This rearrangement joins TRBV10-3 to TRBJ2-2, with D unclear. There are 15 residues in the CDR3. Germline V lookup: CDR1 ENHRY, CDR2 SYGVKD. V shed 0 bases and J shed 3 bases, with 8 bases lying between them. CDR3 amino acids: CAISESGHHTGELFF. The CDR3 DNA follows: TGTGCCATCAGTGAGTCTGGGCACCACACCGGGGAGCTGTTTTTT.

Many counts were recorded for this clonotype. V gene TRBV6-2 or TRBV6-3 combines with J gene TRBJ2-7; D is undetermined. The germline V gene encodes CDR1 MNHEY and CDR2 SVGEGT. The V and J ends lost 0 bases and 5 bases respectively, with 5 bases between them. The CDR3 is 12 residues long. The DNA of the CDR3 is TGTGCCAGCAGTTACTCCAATCACGAGCAGTACTTC. Translating gives CASSYSNHEQYF.